This is a list of T cell receptor beta chains from one sample in a study of blood T cell repertoires in COVID-19. TCRdb keeps only in-frame clones here, not all; method: immunoSEQ multiplex PCR. The table includes 250,000 to 300,000 clones, approximately 85% detected once. What was sequenced was peripheral blood. These receptors came from a man in his fifties with active or convalescent COVID-19. Each CDR3 is given with its conserved first and last residue. Fields, in order: J gene, D gene, V gene, clone size, CDR3 protein, CDR3 DNA. The D gene is left open where the match is weak. Size values are once, few and many counts, or a class for expanded clones, and some rows have none.

TRBJ1-4 NA TRBV2 NA CASSDRVLYSTNEKLFF TGTGCCAGCAGTGACAGGGTATTGTACTCAACTAATGAAAAACTGTTTTTT
TRBJ2-7 TRBD1 TRBV5-8 NA CASSPGQGAGEQYF TGTGCCAGCAGCCCCGGACAGGGGGCTGGTGAGCAGTACTTC
TRBJ2-1 TRBD2 TRBV7-8 NA CASTKREGFYEQFF TGTGCCAGCACCAAGCGGGAGGGCTTCTATGAGCAGTTCTTC
TRBJ2-3 NA TRBV28 NA CASSRGTALLPDTQYF TGTGCCAGCAGCCGGGGTACGGCGTTGTTGCCAGATACGCAGTATTTT
TRBJ2-2 TRBD2 TRBV27 NA CASSLSGYGGRAYTGELFF TGTGCCAGCAGTTTATCCGGGTATGGCGGGAGGGCCTACACCGGGGAGCTGTTTTTT
TRBJ2-3 NA TRBV11-1 NA CASSLSGTDTQYF TGTGCCAGCAGCCTTTCCGGGACTGATACGCAGTATTTT
TRBJ2-3 NA TRBV27 once CASSLWGGGGTDTQYF TGTGCCAGCAGTTTATGGGGCGGCGGGGGCACAGATACGCAGTATTTT
TRBJ2-2 NA TRBV29-1 NA CSVGAPNTGELFF TGCAGCGTGGGAGCCCCGAACACCGGGGAGCTGTTTTTT
TRBJ1-5 NA TRBV28 NA CASSLGAGVGNQPQHF TGTGCCAGCAGTTTAGGGGCGGGGGTCGGCAATCAGCCCCAGCATTTT
TRBJ2-1 NA TRBV27 NA CASSLAGTYNEQFF TGTGCCAGCAGTTTAGCCGGGACCTACAATGAGCAGTTCTTC
TRBJ1-1 NA TRBV7-9 NA CASSYLTVTNTEAFF TGTGCCAGCAGCTACCTAACAGTGACGAACACTGAAGCTTTCTTT
TRBJ1-1 NA TRBV29-1 NA CSVDSLMNTEAFF TGCAGCGTTGACTCACTGATGAACACTGAAGCTTTCTTT
TRBJ2-4 NA TRBV15 NA CATSRDKYSGTIQYF TGTGCCACCAGCAGAGATAAATACTCAGGTACCATTCAGTACTTC
TRBJ2-7 TRBD1 TRBV28 NA CASSRRGTTYEQYF TGTGCCAGCAGTCGCAGGGGGACGACCTACGAGCAGTACTTC
TRBJ1-1 NA TRBV19 NA CASSILGGTEAFF TGTGCCAGTAGTATACTAGGAGGCACTGAAGCTTTCTTT
TRBJ2-7 TRBD1 TRBV28 once CASRSTGGVYEQYF TGTGCCAGCAGATCGACAGGGGGCGTCTACGAGCAGTACTTC
TRBJ1-2 NA TRBV19 NA CASPLGGNKFYGYTF TGTGCCAGTCCTTTGGGGGGGAACAAATTCTATGGCTACACCTTC
TRBJ2-3 NA TRBV2 NA CASNPDSKTQYF TGTGCCAGCAACCCGGACAGTAAAACGCAGTATTTT
TRBJ2-7 NA TRBV21-1 NA CASSKAGREGEDEQYF TGTGCCAGCAGCAAAGCGGGCAGGGAGGGGGAAGACGAGCAGTACTTC
TRBJ2-7 TRBD1 TRBV7-3 NA CASSSQGGDEQYF TGTGCCAGCAGCTCACAGGGGGGCGACGAGCAGTACTTC
TRBJ1-2 NA TRBV19 NA CASRLTGSAISGIGGYTF TGTGCCAGTAGGCTCACAGGGTCTGCGATATCGGGTATTGGTGGCTACACCTTC
TRBJ1-5 NA TRBV12-3/TRBV12-4 NA CASSFQGSQPQHF TGTGCCAGCAGTTTTCAGGGAAGTCAGCCCCAGCATTTT
TRBJ2-2 NA TRBV9 NA CASSRGSTINTGELFF TGTGCCAGCAGTCGAGGGTCCACGATCAACACCGGGGAGCTGTTTTTT
TRBJ2-7 NA TRBV28 NA CASSPGVVVVREQYF TGTGCCAGCAGTCCAGGGGTCGTGGTAGTTCGCGAGCAGTACTTC
TRBJ1-3 NA TRBV19 NA CATKGDLGNTIYF TGTGCCACCAAGGGGGATCTAGGAAACACCATATATTTT
TRBJ2-2 TRBD1 TRBV5-4 NA CASSLQGTGELFF TGTGCCAGCAGCTTACAGGGGACCGGGGAGCTGTTTTTT
TRBJ1-2 NA TRBV5-1 NA CASSPDSYYGYTF TGCGCCAGCAGCCCTGACAGTTACTATGGCTACACCTTC
TRBJ1-2 NA TRBV30 NA CAGQDGRGYGYTF TGTGCCGGCCAGGACGGCCGGGGCTATGGCTACACCTTC
TRBJ2-7 TRBD2 TRBV18 NA CASSPKMGGEQYF TGTGCCAGCTCACCCAAGATGGGGGGGGAGCAGTACTTC
TRBJ1-5 NA TRBV5-5 NA CASSLFQVNQPQHF TGTGCCAGCAGCTTGTTTCAGGTTAATCAGCCCCAGCATTTT
TRBJ2-2 TRBD1 TRBV15 NA CATSRSPGQMTGELFF TGTGCCACCAGCAGATCCCCGGGACAGATGACCGGGGAGCTGTTTTTT